This section outlines one TCR beta chain sequence together with its context. The data stem from a study of identical twins. J was trimmed by 5 bases and V by 3 bases; bases with no gene match: 5. Germline CDR1 is SGHTA and CDR2 is FQGTGA. This CDR3 is built from 15 residues. TCRdb passed the 5' RACE reads through MiXCR, listing each CDR3 protein once. The table has about 890,000 distinct CDR3 sequences, 10% to 15% seen once. These same data were also listed under a study on yellow fever vaccine responses in identical twins.

This clonotype was obtained from a woman between 18 and 29 years old in good health. This rearrangement joins TRBV7-3 to TRBJ2-2; 8 nucleotides agree with TRBD1. The specimen was PBMCs. For the CDR3, the DNA is TGTGCCAGCAGCTTGACTAGACAGGGGACCGGGGAGCTGTTTTTT. Its protein product is CASSLTRQGTGELFF.